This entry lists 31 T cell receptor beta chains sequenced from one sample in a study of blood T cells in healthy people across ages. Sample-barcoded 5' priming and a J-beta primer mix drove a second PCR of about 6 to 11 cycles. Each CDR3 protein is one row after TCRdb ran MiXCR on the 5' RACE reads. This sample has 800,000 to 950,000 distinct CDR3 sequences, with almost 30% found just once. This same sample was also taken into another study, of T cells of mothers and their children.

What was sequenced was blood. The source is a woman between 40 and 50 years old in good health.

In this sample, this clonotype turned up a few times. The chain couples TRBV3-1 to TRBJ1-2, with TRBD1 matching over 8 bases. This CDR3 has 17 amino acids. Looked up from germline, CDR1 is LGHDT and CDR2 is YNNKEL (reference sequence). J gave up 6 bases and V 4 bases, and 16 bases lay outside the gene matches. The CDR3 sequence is CASSLYWDRPHQDGYTF. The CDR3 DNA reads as TGTGCCAGCAGCCTATATTGGGACAGGCCCCATCAGGATGGCTACACCTTC.

CDR3 region: CASSHPGTGGSYEQYF. The CDR3 DNA reads TGTGCCAGCAGCCACCCCGGGACAGGTGGATCCTACGAGCAGTACTTC. J is TRBJ2-7 and V is TRBV3-1, with 8 bases matching TRBD1. The germline V gene encodes CDR1 LGHDT and CDR2 YNNKEL (reference sequence). The CDR3 sequence is 16 residues long. Germline trimming cut 3 bases from V and 1 base from J; bases unmatched to any gene: 8.

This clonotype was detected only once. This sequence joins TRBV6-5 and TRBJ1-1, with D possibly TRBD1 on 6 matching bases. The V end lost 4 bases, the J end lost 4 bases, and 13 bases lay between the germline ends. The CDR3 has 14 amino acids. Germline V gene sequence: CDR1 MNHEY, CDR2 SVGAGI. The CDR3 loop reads CASSSRGRGTEAFF. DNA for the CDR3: TGTGCCAGCAGTTCTCGGGGCAGGGGCACTGAAGCTTTCTTT.

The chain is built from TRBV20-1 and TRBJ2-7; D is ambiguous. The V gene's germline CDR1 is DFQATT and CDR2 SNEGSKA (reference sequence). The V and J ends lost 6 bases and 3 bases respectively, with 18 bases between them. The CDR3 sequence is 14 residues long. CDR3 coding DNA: TGCAGTGCCTCGCCACCCACATCCCTCTACGAGCAGTACTTC. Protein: CSASPPTSLYEQYF.

CDR3 DNA: TGTGCCACCAGCAGAGATCCGGGGGGTAACACTGAAGCTTTCTTT. This encodes CATSRDPGGNTEAFF. The genes are TRBV15 and TRBJ1-1, with D possibly matching TRBD1 (5 bases). CDR3 length: 15 residues. Deletions cut 0 bases from V and 2 bases from J, with 10 bases between. Germline assignment: CDR1 LNHNV and CDR2 YYDKDF (reference sequence).

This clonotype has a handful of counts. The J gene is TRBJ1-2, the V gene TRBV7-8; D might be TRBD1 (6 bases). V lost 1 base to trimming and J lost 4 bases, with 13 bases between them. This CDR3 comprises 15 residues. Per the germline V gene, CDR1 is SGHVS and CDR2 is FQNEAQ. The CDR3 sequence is CASSLDPDSVYGYTF. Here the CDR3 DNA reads TGTGCCAGCAGCTTAGACCCGGACAGCGTCTATGGCTACACCTTC.

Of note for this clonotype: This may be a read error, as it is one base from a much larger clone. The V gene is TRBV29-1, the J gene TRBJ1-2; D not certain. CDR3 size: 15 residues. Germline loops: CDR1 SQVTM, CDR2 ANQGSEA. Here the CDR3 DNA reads TGCAGCGTTGAAGATTACGGAGTTGTTGGCTATGGCCACACCTTC. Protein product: CSVEDYGVVGYGHTF. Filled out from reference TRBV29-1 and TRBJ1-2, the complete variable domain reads SAVISQKPSRDICQRGTSLTIQCQVDSQVTMMFWYRQQPGQSLTLIATANQGSEATYESGFVIDKFPISRPNLTFSTLTVSNMSPEDSSIYLCSVEDYGVVGYGHTFGSGTRLTVV.

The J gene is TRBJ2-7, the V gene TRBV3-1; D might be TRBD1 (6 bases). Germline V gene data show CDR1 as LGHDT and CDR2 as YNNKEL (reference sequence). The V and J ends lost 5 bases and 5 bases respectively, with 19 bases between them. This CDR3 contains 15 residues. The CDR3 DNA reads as TGTGCCAGCAGCATTAAAACAGGGAAGCCCCACGAGCAGTACTTC. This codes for CASSIKTGKPHEQYF.

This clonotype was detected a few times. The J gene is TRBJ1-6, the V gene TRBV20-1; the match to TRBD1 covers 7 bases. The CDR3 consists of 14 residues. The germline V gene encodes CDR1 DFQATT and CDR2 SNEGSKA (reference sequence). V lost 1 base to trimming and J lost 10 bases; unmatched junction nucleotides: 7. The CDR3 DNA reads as TGCAGTGCTAGAGTTACAGGGGAGGAATCACCCCTCCACTTT. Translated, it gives CSARVTGEESPLHF.

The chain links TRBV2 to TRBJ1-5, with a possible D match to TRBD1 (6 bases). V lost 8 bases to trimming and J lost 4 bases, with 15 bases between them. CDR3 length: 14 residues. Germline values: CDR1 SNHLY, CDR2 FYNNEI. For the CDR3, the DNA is TGTGCCAGCGCGGGCGGACAGCTTAATCAGCCCCAGCATTTT. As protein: CASAGGQLNQPQHF.

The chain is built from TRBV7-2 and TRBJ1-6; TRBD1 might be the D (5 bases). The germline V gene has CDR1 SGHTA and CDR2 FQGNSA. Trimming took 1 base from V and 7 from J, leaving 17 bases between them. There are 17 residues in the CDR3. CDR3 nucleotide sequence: TGTGCCAGCAGCTTAGACTCGGCCGGTAGGGGAAATTCACCCCTCCACTTT. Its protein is CASSLDSAGRGNSPLHF.

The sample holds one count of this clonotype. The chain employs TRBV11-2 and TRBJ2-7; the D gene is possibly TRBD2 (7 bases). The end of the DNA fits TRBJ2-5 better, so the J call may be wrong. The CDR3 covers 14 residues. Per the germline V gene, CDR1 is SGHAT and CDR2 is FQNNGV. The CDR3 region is CASSWGGPGETQYF. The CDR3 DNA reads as TGTGCCAGCAGCTGGGGGGGCCCTGGGGAGACCCAGTACTTC.

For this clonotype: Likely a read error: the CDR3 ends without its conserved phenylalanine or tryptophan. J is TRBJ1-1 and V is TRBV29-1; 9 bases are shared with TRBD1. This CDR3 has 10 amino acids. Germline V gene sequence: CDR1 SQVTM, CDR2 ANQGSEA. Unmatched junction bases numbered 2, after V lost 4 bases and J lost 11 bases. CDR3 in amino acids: CSVGDRDAFL. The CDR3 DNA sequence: TGCAGCGTTGGGGACAGGGATGCTTTCTTG.

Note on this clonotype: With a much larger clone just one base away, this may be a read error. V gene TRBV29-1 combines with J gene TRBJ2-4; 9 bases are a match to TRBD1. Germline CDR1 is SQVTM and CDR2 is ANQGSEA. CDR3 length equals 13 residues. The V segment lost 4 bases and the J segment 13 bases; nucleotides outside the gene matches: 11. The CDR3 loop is CSVGGQGYNEQYF. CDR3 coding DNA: TGCAGCGTTGGGGGACAGGGTTACAATGAGCAGTACTTC.

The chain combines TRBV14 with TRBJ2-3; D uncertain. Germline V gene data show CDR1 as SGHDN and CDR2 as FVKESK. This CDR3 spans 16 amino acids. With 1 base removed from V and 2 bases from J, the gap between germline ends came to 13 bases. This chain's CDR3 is CASSQAQHAPTDTQYF. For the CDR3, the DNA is TGTGCCAGCAGCCAAGCACAGCATGCCCCCACAGATACGCAGTATTTT.

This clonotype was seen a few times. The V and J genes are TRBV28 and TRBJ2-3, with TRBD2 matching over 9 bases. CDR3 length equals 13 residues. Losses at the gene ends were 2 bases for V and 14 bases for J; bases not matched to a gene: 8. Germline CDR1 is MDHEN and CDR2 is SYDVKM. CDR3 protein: CASSLLSGGLPYF. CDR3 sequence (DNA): TGTGCCAGCAGTTTACTTAGCGGGGGCCTTCCGTATTTT.

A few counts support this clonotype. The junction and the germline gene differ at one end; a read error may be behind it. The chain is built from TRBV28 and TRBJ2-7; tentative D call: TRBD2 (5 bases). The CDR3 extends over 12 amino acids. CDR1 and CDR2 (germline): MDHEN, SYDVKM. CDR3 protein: CAGSPSRRAQYF. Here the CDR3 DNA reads TGTGCCGGCAGTCCGTCCCGGCGGGCCCAGTACTTC.

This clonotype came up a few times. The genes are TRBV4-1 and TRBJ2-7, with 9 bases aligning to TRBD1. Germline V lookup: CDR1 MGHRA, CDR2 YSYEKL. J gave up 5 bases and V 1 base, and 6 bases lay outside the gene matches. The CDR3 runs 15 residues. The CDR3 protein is CASSQGDRDGDEQYF. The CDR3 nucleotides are TGCGCCAGCAGCCAAGGGGACAGGGACGGGGACGAGCAGTACTTC.

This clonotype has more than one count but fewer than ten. The CDR3 coding sequence is TGTGCCGCTAAGGGGACAGTGGTTGATGAAGCTTTCTTT. Amino acid sequence: CAAKGTVVDEAFF. This sequence joins TRBV10-3 and TRBJ1-1; 7 bases are a match to TRBD1. Germline V gene sequence: CDR1 ENHRY, CDR2 SYGVKD. With V trimmed by 11 bases and J by 7 bases, 13 bases remained unmatched. The CDR3 has 13 residues.

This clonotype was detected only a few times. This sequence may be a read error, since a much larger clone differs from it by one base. CDR3 in DNA: TGTGCCAGCAGCTGCGGGCCCCAGACATCACCCCTCCACTTT. Residues: CASSCGPQTSPLHF. The chain is built from TRBV7-2 and TRBJ1-6; D ambiguous. The V and J ends lost 4 bases and 10 bases respectively, with 14 bases between them. This CDR3 has 14 amino acids. Germline V gene lookup returns CDR1 SGHTA and CDR2 FQGNSA.

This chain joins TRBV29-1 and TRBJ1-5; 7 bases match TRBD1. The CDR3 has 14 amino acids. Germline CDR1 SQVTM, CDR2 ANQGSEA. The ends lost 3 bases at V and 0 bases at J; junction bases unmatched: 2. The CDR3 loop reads CSVEGTDSNQPQHF. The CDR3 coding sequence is TGCAGCGTTGAGGGGACAGATAGCAATCAGCCCCAGCATTTT.

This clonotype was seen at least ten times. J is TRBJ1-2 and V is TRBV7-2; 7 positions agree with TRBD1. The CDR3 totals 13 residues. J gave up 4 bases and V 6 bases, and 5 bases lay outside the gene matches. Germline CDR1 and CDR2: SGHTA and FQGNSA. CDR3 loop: CASSLDRSYGYTF. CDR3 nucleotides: TGTGCCAGCAGTTTGGACAGGTCCTATGGCTACACCTTC.

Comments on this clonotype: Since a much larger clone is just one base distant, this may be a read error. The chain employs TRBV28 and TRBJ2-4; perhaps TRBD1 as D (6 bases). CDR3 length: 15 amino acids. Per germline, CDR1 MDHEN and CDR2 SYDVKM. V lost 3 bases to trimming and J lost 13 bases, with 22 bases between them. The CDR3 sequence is CASSFDNRAVNEQYF. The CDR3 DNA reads TGTGCCAGCAGTTTTGATAACAGGGCAGTAAATGAGCAGTACTTC.

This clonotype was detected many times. The CDR3 loop reads CASTKGKATQYF. DNA for the CDR3: TGTGCCAGCACGAAGGGGAAGGCGACCCAGTACTTC. This chain links TRBV2 with TRBJ2-5; D possibly corresponds to TRBD1 (5 bases). Trimming removed 7 bases from V and 7 bases from J, with 13 bases in between. In germline, CDR1 is SNHLY, CDR2 FYNNEI. This CDR3 comprises 12 residues.

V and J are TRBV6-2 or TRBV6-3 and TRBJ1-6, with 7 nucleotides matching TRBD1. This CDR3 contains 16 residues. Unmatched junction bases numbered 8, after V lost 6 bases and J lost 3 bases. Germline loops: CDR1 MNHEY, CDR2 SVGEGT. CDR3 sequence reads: CASSDRDRVYNSPLHF. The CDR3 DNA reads TGTGCCAGCAGCGACCGCGACAGGGTCTATAATTCACCCCTCCACTTT.

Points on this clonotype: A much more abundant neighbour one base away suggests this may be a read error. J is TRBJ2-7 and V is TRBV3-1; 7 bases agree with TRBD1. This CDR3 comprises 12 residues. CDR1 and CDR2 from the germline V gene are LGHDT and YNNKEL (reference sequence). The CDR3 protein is CASSSGQTERYF. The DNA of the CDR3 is TGTGCCAGCAGCTCGGGACAGACCGAGCGGTACTTC.

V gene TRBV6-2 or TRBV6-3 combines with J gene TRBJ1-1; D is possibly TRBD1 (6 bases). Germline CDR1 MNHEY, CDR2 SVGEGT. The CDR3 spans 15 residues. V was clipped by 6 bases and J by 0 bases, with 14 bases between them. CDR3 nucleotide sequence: TGTGCCAGCAGCTCAACAGGGAAAATGAACACTGAAGCTTTCTTT. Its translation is CASSSTGKMNTEAFF.

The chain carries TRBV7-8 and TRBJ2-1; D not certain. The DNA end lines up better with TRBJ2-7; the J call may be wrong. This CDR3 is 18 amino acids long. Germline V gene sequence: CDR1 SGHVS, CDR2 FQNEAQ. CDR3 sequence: CASSLASEVTGSYNEQYF. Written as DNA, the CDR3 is TGTGCCAGCAGCTTAGCGTCGGAAGTGACGGGCTCCTACAATGAGCAGTACTTC.

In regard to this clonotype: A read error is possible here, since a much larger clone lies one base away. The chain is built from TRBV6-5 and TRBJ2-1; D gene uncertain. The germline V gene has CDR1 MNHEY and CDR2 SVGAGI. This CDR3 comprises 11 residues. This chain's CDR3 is CVSHTYNEQFF. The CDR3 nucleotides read TGTGTCAGCCATACCTACAATGAGCAGTTCTTC.

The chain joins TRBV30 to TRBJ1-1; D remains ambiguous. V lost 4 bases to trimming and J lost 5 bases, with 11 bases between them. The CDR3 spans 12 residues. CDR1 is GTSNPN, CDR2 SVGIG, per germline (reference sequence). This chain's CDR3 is CAWIKAWTEAFF. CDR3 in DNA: TGTGCCTGGATCAAGGCTTGGACTGAAGCTTTCTTT.

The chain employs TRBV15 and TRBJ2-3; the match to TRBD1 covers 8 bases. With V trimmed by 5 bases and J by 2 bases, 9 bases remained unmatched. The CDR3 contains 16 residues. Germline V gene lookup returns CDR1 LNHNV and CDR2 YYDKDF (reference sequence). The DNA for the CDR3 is TGTGCCACCAGCGCCGGACAGGGTTTTTCCACAGATACGCAGTATTTT. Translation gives CATSAGQGFSTDTQYF.